The present TCR beta chain was sequenced within a study of T cell clonality in common variable immunodeficiency. This clone was detected ten times or more. The CDR3 extends 3 residues past the end of the read, so its final part is completed from the germline J gene. Sequencing used immunoSEQ multiplex PCR; TCRdb keeps in-frame clones, though not all of them. There are approximately 64,000 clones in the sample, none observed a single time. Blood samples were heparinized, 5 to 8 ml per donor. V was clipped by 1 base and J by 0 bases, with 10 bases between them. The CDR3 is made up of 16 amino acids. The germline gives CDR1 SNHLY, CDR2 FYNNEI.

The sample consisted of peripheral blood mononuclear cells. This receptor was obtained from a person aged 18 to 75 in good health. The rearrangement links TRBV2 to TRBJ2-1; D is unresolved. This CDR3 reads CASSEVVGSSYNEQFF. The covered CDR3 bases are TGTGCCAGCAGTGAAGTGGTGGGCAGCTCCTACAATGAG.